Listed here are 12 T cell receptor beta chains from one sample, sequenced in a study of blood T cell repertoires in COVID-19. The table came from immunoSEQ multiplex PCR; TCRdb's copy has only in-frame clones and leaves some out. In the table there are over 100,000 clones, approximately 88% of which are singletons. Sequencing used peripheral blood. All receptors come from a woman between 65 and 79 years old with acute or convalescent COVID-19.

The chain links TRBV12-5 to TRBJ1-3, with D perhaps matching TRBD1 (6 bases). In germline, CDR1 is LGHNT, CDR2 FRNRAP. The CDR3 has 16 amino acids. The V end lost 5 bases, the J end lost 0 bases, and 14 bases lay between the germline ends. The CDR3 spells CASGEDRRNSGNTIYF. For the CDR3, the DNA is TGTGCTAGTGGTGAAGACAGGCGTAACTCTGGAAACACCATATATTTT. Complete variable domain (other parts from reference TRBV12-5 and TRBJ1-3): DARVTQTPRHKVTEMGQEVTMRCQPILGHNTVFWYRQTMMQGLELLAYFRNRAPLDDSGMPKDRFSAEMPDATLATLKIQPSEPRDSAVYFCASGEDRRNSGNTIYFGEGSWLTVV.

This clone turned up a few times. This rearrangement joins TRBV4-1 to TRBJ1-6, with D unclear. This CDR3 comprises 15 residues. Deletions cut 5 bases from V and 5 bases from J, with 13 bases between. Looked up from germline, CDR1 is MGHRA and CDR2 is YSYEKL. CDR3 DNA sequence: TGCGCCAGCAGCACGCAGACTGGAGATAATTCACCCCTCCACTTT. Protein product: CASSTQTGDNSPLHF.

The genes are TRBV3-1 (or the pseudogene TRBV3-2) and TRBJ2-5, with 8 bases that match TRBD2. J lost 3 bases, V lost 0 bases, and 3 bases had no gene match. This CDR3 spans 15 amino acids. Germline V gene sequence: CDR1 LGHDT, CDR2 YNNKEL (reference sequence). Written as DNA, the CDR3 is TGTGCCAGCAGCCAAGATAGGCGGGGGGAAGAGACCCAGTACTTC. The encoded protein is CASSQDRRGEETQYF.

This clone was picked up one time. The junction does not match germline at one end; this may be a read error. This sequence joins TRBV11-3 and TRBJ2-3, with TRBD1 identical over 7 bases. This CDR3 spans 16 amino acids. CDR1 and CDR2 (germline): SGHNT, YENEEA. DNA of the CDR3: TGTGCCAGCAGCTCCCGGACAGGATTAGGGACAGATATGCAGTATTTT. This codes for CASSSRTGLGTDMQYF.

The rearrangement uses TRBV12-5 and TRBJ2-5, with 12 bases identical to TRBD1. The CDR3 is 14 amino acids. V trimming: 6 bases; J trimming: 5 bases; junction bases outside the gene matches: 4. Germline V gives CDR1 LGHNT, CDR2 FRNRAP. CDR3 sequence: CASGQGQGAETQYF. CDR3 DNA: TGTGCTAGTGGCCAGGGACAGGGGGCGGAGACCCAGTACTTC.

CDR3 loop: CASSLARRAEQYF. CDR3 sequence (DNA): TGCGCCAGCAGCTTGGCGCGCCGAGCCGAGCAGTACTTC. The chain recombines TRBV5-1 with TRBJ2-7; D uncertain. Germline V gene data show CDR1 as SGHRS and CDR2 as YFSETQ. This CDR3 is built from 13 residues. The V and J ends lost 0 bases and 6 bases respectively, with 10 bases between them.

The chain recombines TRBV3-1 (or the pseudogene TRBV3-2) with TRBJ2-7; D perhaps matches TRBD1 (5 bases). CDR1 is LGHDT, CDR2 YNNKEL, per germline (reference sequence). The CDR3 extends over 14 amino acids. V dropped 4 bases and J dropped 6 bases, with 16 bases sitting between them. CDR3 nucleotides: TGTGCCAGCAGCCTCCAGGGCAGGCGGACCGAGCAGTACTTC. Its protein product is CASSLQGRRTEQYF.

J is TRBJ1-5 and V is TRBV28; 7 bases map to TRBD1. Germline lookup yields CDR1 MDHEN and CDR2 SYDVKM. The trim removed 5 bases at V and 2 bases at J, leaving 6 bases unmatched. The CDR3 runs to 15 residues. The CDR3 region is CASSLPGQGNQPQHF. The DNA of the CDR3 is TGTGCCAGCAGTCTCCCCGGACAGGGCAATCAGCCCCAGCATTTT.

The chain joins TRBV5-4 to TRBJ1-2, with TRBD1 as a possible D gene (6 bases). There are 15 residues in the CDR3. CDR1 and CDR2 (germline): SGHNT, YYREEE (reference sequence). Trimming left V 1 base short and J 7 bases short, with 17 bases between. The chain's CDR3 is CASSLRGRGFGGYTF. The CDR3 nucleotides read TGTGCCAGCAGCTTGAGGGGCAGGGGATTCGGTGGCTACACCTTC.

The gene calls are TRBV29-1 and TRBJ2-3; 7 nucleotides agree with TRBD2. The V segment lost 7 bases and the J segment 3 bases; nucleotides outside the gene matches: 10. From germline, CDR1 is SQVTM and CDR2 ANQGSEA. The CDR3 totals 14 residues. The CDR3 protein is CSAGGSGFTDTQYF. In DNA form, the CDR3 reads TGCAGCGCGGGGGGTTCGGGTTTTACAGATACGCAGTATTTT.

CDR3 residues: CASSPSGQLGDTQYF. The CDR3 coding sequence is TGTGCCAGCTCACCATCAGGGCAATTGGGAGATACGCAGTATTTT. This rearrangement joins TRBV18 to TRBJ2-3; D is perhaps TRBD1 (5 bases). The CDR3 loop spans 15 amino acids. Between the trimmed V and J ends, which lost 2 bases and 5 bases, there was a span of 14 bases. Germline values: CDR1 KGHSH, CDR2 LQKENI.

V is TRBV11-3 and J is TRBJ2-1, with 9 bases aligning to TRBD2. The CDR3 is 16 amino acids. Germline CDR1 is SGHNT and CDR2 is YENEEA. Trimming removed 2 bases from V and 9 bases from J; junction bases left unmatched: 11. CDR3 loop: CASSLNRASGKGEQFF. For the CDR3, the DNA is TGTGCCAGCAGCTTAAATAGAGCTAGCGGGAAGGGTGAGCAGTTCTTC.